The rows below give T cell receptor beta chains drawn from one sample of a study of T-cell reconstitution after alpha-beta-depleted transplantation in children. One entry per CDR3 protein, called by TCRdb with MiXCR from the PCR reads. The data show some 500,000 distinct CDR3 sequences, 18% seen once. The sample was PBMCs from the stem cell graft donor, taken from the stem cell graft. The receptors shown here come from a human donor who donated a stem cell graft to a child with acute lymphoblastic leukemia. CDR3s include the opening cysteine and the closing phenylalanine or tryptophan. D genes are given only for firm matches. The size entry is marked missing in some rows and otherwise reads once, few, many or a size class.

V	size	D	J	DNA	CDR3
TRBV3-1	NA	TRBD2	TRBJ2-3	TGTGCCAGCAGCCAACGGACTAGCGGGGCGGATACGCAGTATTTT	CASSQRTSGADTQYF
TRBV19	many	NA	TRBJ2-1	TGTGCCAGTAGTGAGGCGTCTAACAATGAGCAGTTCTTC	CASSEASNNEQFF
TRBV6-5	NA	NA	TRBJ2-2	TGTGCCAGCAGTTACCAAGCCCGCCGGGGCACCGGGGAGCTGTTTTTT	CASSYQARRGTGELFF
TRBV3-1	NA	NA	TRBJ2-5	TGTGCCAGCAGCCGGGATTCGGGACGCTCGAACCAAGAGACCCAGTACTTC	CASSRDSGRSNQETQYF
TRBV30	few	NA	TRBJ2-7	TGTGCCTGGAGTCCTCCCCCAAAAAGCGAGCAGTACTTC	CAWSPPPKSEQYF
TRBV5-1	NA	TRBD1	TRBJ1-1	TGCGCCAGCAGCGTTTACAGGGGGCAGGGGGCTGAAGCTTTCTTT	CASSVYRGQGAEAFF
TRBV5-5	few	TRBD1	TRBJ1-6	TGTGCCAGCAGCGGCGACAGGGGAGGCAATTCACCCCTCCACTTT	CASSGDRGGNSPLHF
TRBV5-1	many	NA	TRBJ2-1	TGCGCCAGCAGCTTGGGGACAGCCGCCAATGAGCAGTTCTTC	CASSLGTAANEQFF
TRBV25-1	few	NA	TRBJ2-2	TGTGCCAGCAGAGCTCCAGAGGGGACGAACACCGGGGAGCTGTTTTTT	CASRAPEGTNTGELFF
TRBV12-3/TRBV12-4	NA	NA	TRBJ1-2	TGTGCCAGCATCAAGACGGGAGAGTATGGCTACACCTTC	CASIKTGEYGYTF
TRBV19	few	TRBD1	TRBJ1-1	TGTGCCAGTATCCCCAGGGGGTTCACTGAAGCTTTCTTT	CASIPRGFTEAFF
TRBV5-1	NA	NA	TRBJ1-2	TGCGCCAGCAGCTTCTGGGCAGGGGAAGGCTACACCTTC	CASSFWAGEGYTF
TRBV11-3	NA	NA	TRBJ2-1	TGTGCCAGCAGCCCGGGGGCTAGCGCTTACAATGAGCAGTTCTTC	CASSPGASAYNEQFF
TRBV20-1	NA	NA	TRBJ1-3	TGCAGTGCTAGAGGGGCGGGAGGACGATCGGACACCATATATTTT	CSARGAGGRSDTIYF
TRBV6-1	NA	NA	TRBJ1-2	TGTGCCAGCTACCAACCGGTGGTCTCGTATGGCTACACCTTC	CASYQPVVSYGYTF
TRBV29-1	NA	NA	TRBJ1-5	TGCAGCGCCGTGGGTCTAGGGCCGATGCAGCCCCAGCATTTT	CSAVGLGPMQPQHF
TRBV20-1	NA	NA	TRBJ1-2	TGCAGTGCTATTTCTCCCCCTGGCTACACCTTC	CSAISPPGYTF
TRBV5-1	NA	NA	TRBJ2-7	TGCGCCAGCAGAGGAGGGGCGTCGCCTAGCCCAAACAACGAGCAGTACTTT	CASRGGASPSPNNEQYF
TRBV12-3/TRBV12-4	few	TRBD2	TRBJ2-1	TGTGCCAGCAGACTGACTAGCTTTGAGCAGTTCTTC	CASRLTSFEQFF
TRBV13	NA	TRBD2	TRBJ2-7	TGTGCCAGCAGCTTAGGGCCTAGCGGGAGGCCTTACGAGCAGTACTTC	CASSLGPSGRPYEQYF
TRBV7-2	NA	TRBD2	TRBJ2-2	TGTGCCAGCAGCCCCGGACTAGCGGGCACCAACACCGGGGAGCTGTTTTTT	CASSPGLAGTNTGELFF
TRBV10-3	NA	TRBD1	TRBJ1-1	TGTGCCATCAGTGAGTCTCCAGCTACAGGGGGCGTTCGGGGGGCTTTCTTT	CAISESPATGGVRGAFF
TRBV7-9	NA	TRBD2	TRBJ2-7	TGTGCCAGCAGCTCTCTTCTAGCGGGAGTCTACGAGCAGTACTTC	CASSSLLAGVYEQYF
TRBV11-2	few	TRBD2	TRBJ2-2	TGTGCCAGCATTCTCAGGGGACTAGCGGGAGATAGGGCCGGGGAGCTGTTTTTT	CASILRGLAGDRAGELFF
TRBV6-1	NA	TRBD2	TRBJ2-7	TGTGCCAGCAGTGAAGGGGCTAGCGGCTCCTACGAGCAGTACTTC	CASSEGASGSYEQYF
TRBV7-2	few	TRBD2	TRBJ2-5	TGTGCCAGCAGCGCCACTAGCGGACAAGAGACCCAGTACTTC	CASSATSGQETQYF
TRBV9	few	NA	TRBJ2-7	TGTGCCAGCAGCGTCCGGGCCGAGCGGGCCGAGCAGTACTTC	CASSVRAERAEQYF
TRBV12-3/TRBV12-4	NA	NA	TRBJ1-1	TGTGCCAGCAGTTTTAATAGAGCTGAAGCTTTCTTT	CASSFNRAEAFF
TRBV12-3/TRBV12-4	NA	NA	TRBJ1-3	TGTGCCAGCAGTCCACATCCAGCCACCTCTGGAAACACCATATATTTT	CASSPHPATSGNTIYF
TRBV12-3/TRBV12-4	few	TRBD2	TRBJ2-3	TGTGCCAGCAGCCTGAGCGCGGGAGCGGGCACAGATACGCAGTATTTT	CASSLSAGAGTDTQYF
TRBV5-1	NA	NA	TRBJ1-1	TGCGCCAGCAGCTTGGCGGGTGGGGAGAGTTGGAACACTGAAGCTTTCTTT	CASSLAGGESWNTEAFF
TRBV10-3	few	NA	TRBJ2-5	TGTGCCATCAGTGCAACACCCCAAGAGACCCAGTACTTC	CAISATPQETQYF
TRBV7-9	few	TRBD1	TRBJ2-4	TGTGCCAGCAGTTTACAGGGGTACATTCAGTACTTC	CASSLQGYIQYF
TRBV12-3/TRBV12-4	NA	NA	TRBJ2-1	TGTGCCAGCAGTTTAGTTATGGGTGAGCAGTTCTTC	CASSLVMGEQFF
TRBV14	NA	TRBD2	TRBJ2-5	TGTGCCAGCAGCCCTCGTCTTAGCGGGAGGCCGGACAGAGAGACCCAGTACTTC	CASSPRLSGRPDRETQYF
TRBV20-1	few	NA	TRBJ2-7	TGCAGTGCTAGAGGATACCCCCACGAGCAGTACTTC	CSARGYPHEQYF
TRBV29-1	NA	NA	TRBJ2-5	TGCAGCGTTCTTTCGAGGGAGGAGACCCAGTACTTC	CSVLSREETQYF
TRBV27	NA	NA	TRBJ2-4	TGTGCCAGCAGTTCGCGGGGTGCCAAAAACATTCAGTACTTC	CASSSRGAKNIQYF
TRBV20-1	NA	TRBD1	TRBJ1-2	TGCAGTGCTACCATAAGCCGGGACAGGGGGCGCATCTATGGCTACACCTTC	CSATISRDRGRIYGYTF
TRBV10-3	NA	TRBD2	TRBJ2-3	TGTGCCATCAGTCTCGGGACTAGCGGGATTATTAGCACAGATACGCAGTATTTT	CAISLGTSGIISTDTQYF
TRBV7-8	few	TRBD2	TRBJ2-1	TGTGCCAGCAGCTTAGTTCTAGCGGTTCCGGAAGGGGAGCAGTTCTTC	CASSLVLAVPEGEQFF
TRBV12-3/TRBV12-4	NA	TRBD1	TRBJ2-5	TGTGCCAGCAGTCCGGCGACAGGGCGGTTCGAGACCCAGTACTTC	CASSPATGRFETQYF
TRBV21-1	many	NA	TRBJ2-5	TGTGCCAGCAGCAAAGGGTCACAGGGGATCCCTCAAGAGACCCAGTACTTC	CASSKGSQGIPQETQYF
TRBV20-1	NA	NA	TRBJ1-2	TGCAGTGCTCCCCCGGACCGCGGGGGCTATGGCTACACCTTC	CSAPPDRGGYGYTF
TRBV16	NA	NA	TRBJ1-1	TGTGCCAGCACCACAGATGCGGATGGCTCTGAAGCTTTCTTT	CASTTDADGSEAFF
TRBV29-1	few	TRBD1	TRBJ2-7	TGCAGCGGTGAAACCGGGACAGGGGCTTTCTACGAGCAGTACTTC	CSGETGTGAFYEQYF
TRBV20-1	few	TRBD1	TRBJ2-3	TGCAGTGCCCCCGCGACAGGGTGGGGCACAGATACGCAGTATTTT	CSAPATGWGTDTQYF
TRBV5-1	NA	TRBD2	TRBJ2-1	TGCGCCAGCTCCGGGGGGACGGGAGGGGGATACTCCTACAATGAGCAGTTCTTC	CASSGGTGGGYSYNEQFF
TRBV4-2	NA	TRBD2	TRBJ2-1	TGTGCCAGCAGCGGGGGACTAGCGGACCCGAGAGGCTCCTACAATGAGCAGTTCTTC	CASSGGLADPRGSYNEQFF
TRBV11-3	NA	NA	TRBJ2-1	TGTGCCAGCAGCTTACTGGGGGGAGCCTACAATGAGCAGTTCTTC	CASSLLGGAYNEQFF
TRBV5-1	few	TRBD1	TRBJ1-1	TGCGCCAGCAGCCCGCTAGGGACAGGGCAAGGCACTGAAGCTTTCTTT	CASSPLGTGQGTEAFF
TRBV7-9	few	NA	TRBJ1-2	TGTGCCAGCAGCTTAGACGGGGGGGCCTATGGCTACACCTTC	CASSLDGGAYGYTF
TRBV5-4	NA	TRBD1	TRBJ1-3	TGTGCCAGCAGCGGAGGACAGGCCGCCTCTGGAAACACCATATATTTT	CASSGGQAASGNTIYF
TRBV29-1	NA	NA	TRBJ2-7	TGCAGCGTTGAATCAGGAGAGAGCGGCGCTTCCTACGAGCAGTACTTC	CSVESGESGASYEQYF